Listed here are 2 T cell receptor beta chains from one sample, sequenced in a study of tumor-infiltrating lymphocytes in primary liver carcinoma. Researchers generated TCR beta cDNA from approximately 0.55 ug of total RNA, relying on a constant-region primer. Three nested multiplex PCR rounds of slightly modified ARM-PCR generated TCR beta libraries. Two initial PCR rounds of around 10 cycles each paired TRBV1-TRBV30 forward primers with a C-beta reverse primer. A single record per CDR3 protein comes from TCRdb applying MiXCR to the multiplex PCR reads. In the table there are tens of thousands of distinct CDR3 sequences, roughly three quarters of which are singletons. Total RNA and DNA came together from around 20-30 mg of bulk tissue without cell sorting. Sequenced sample: liver tumor tissue from sampling region 4. Indicated subset: tumor region T4, right-lateral pole. The receptors here all came from a young woman with primary liver carcinoma and hepatitis B virus infection.

Worth noting for this clonotype: A read error may account for a junction end that differs from germline. V gene TRBV10-3 combines with J gene TRBJ2-5; D remains unclear. From germline, CDR1 is ENHRY and CDR2 SYGVKD. The CDR3 totals 15 residues. CDR3 residues: CAIGESVTIQETQYF. The CDR3, as DNA: TGTGCCATCGGTGAGTCGGTTACCATACAAGAGACCCAGTACTTC.

As for this clonotype: This likely comes from a read error, as the CDR3 has no conserved phenylalanine or tryptophan at its end. This chain connects TRBV10-3 to TRBJ2-5, with D hard to call. Per germline, CDR1 ENHRY and CDR2 SYGVKD. This CDR3 has 15 residues. CDR3 sequence: CAVSESATRQETQYS. The DNA for the CDR3 is TGTGCCGTCAGTGAGTCGGCTACCAGGCAAGAGACCCAGTACTCC.